This entry concerns a single T cell receptor (beta chain). What it recognizes is unknown. Whenever a sample was processed, at least 6 million PBMCs were isolated. The authors ran a second PCR of about 6 to 12 cycles using a sample-barcoded 5' primer and a J-beta primer mix. A template-switch adaptor that had 12 random nucleotides put a tag on each cDNA molecule. TCRdb reprocessed the 5' RACE reads via MiXCR and lists one record per CDR3 protein. The sample lists 780,000 or so distinct CDR3 sequences, roughly three fifths occurring once. V shed 3 bases and J 0 bases; nucleotides not matched to a gene: 10. Germline CDR1 and CDR2: ENHRY and SYGVKD. CDR3 length: 19 residues. The data stem from a study of blood T cells in healthy people across ages. Study results and caveats: Any changes in expanded clonotypes were possibly confounded, as donor CMV status remained unknown.

The rearrangement links TRBV10-3 to TRBJ2-1; TRBD2 aligns across 11 bases. The source material was blood. This clonotype was sampled from a man in his forties in good health. CDR3 sequence (DNA): TGTGCCATCAGTGACCCCGGGATAGCGGGGGGGAGCTCCTACAATGAGCAGTTCTTC. Protein sequence: CAISDPGIAGGSSYNEQFF.